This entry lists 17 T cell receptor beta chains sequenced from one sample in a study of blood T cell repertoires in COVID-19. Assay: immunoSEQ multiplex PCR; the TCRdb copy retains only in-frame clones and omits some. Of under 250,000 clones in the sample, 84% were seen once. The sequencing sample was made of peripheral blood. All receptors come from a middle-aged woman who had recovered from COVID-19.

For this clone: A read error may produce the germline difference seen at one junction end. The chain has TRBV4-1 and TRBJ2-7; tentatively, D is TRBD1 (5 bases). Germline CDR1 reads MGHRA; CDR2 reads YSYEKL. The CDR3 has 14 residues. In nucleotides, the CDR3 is TGCGCCAGCAGCCATAGGGGTGCCCCCAACGAACAGTACTTC. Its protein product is CASSHRGAPNEQYF.

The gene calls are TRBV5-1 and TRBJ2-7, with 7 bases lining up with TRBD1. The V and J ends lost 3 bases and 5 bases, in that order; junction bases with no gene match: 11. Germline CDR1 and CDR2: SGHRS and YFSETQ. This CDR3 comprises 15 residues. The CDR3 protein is CASSWGDRDVNEQYF. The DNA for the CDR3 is TGCGCCAGCAGCTGGGGAGACAGGGATGTTAACGAGCAGTACTTC.

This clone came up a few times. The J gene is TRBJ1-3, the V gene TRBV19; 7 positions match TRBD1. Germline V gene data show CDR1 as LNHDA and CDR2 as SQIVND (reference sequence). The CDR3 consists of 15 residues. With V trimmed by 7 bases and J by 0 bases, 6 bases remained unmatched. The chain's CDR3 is CASKIGQASGNTIYF. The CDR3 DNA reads TGTGCCAGTAAGATAGGACAGGCCTCTGGAAACACCATATATTTT.

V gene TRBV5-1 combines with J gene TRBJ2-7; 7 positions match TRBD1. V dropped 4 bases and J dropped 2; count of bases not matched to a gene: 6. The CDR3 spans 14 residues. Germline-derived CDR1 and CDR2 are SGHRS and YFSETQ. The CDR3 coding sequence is TGCGCCAGCAGCGCCGGGACAGAGACCTACGAGCAGTACTTC. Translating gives CASSAGTETYEQYF. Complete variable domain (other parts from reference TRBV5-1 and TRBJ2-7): KAGVTQTPRYLIKTRGQQVTLSCSPISGHRSVSWYQQTPGQGLQFLFEYFSETQRNKGNFPGRFSGRQFSNSRSEMNVSTLELGDSALYLCASSAGTETYEQYFGPGTRLTVT.

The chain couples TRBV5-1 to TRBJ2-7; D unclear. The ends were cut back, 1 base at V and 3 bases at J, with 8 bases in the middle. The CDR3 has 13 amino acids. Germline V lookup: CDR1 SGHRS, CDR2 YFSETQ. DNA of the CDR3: TGCGCCAGCAGCTTGAGATCCTACTACGAGCAGTACTTC. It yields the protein CASSLRSYYEQYF.

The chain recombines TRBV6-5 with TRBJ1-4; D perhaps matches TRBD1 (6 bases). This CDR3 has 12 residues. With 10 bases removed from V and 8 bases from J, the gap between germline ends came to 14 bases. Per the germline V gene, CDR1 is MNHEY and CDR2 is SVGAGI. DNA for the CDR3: TGTGCCACGGGCAGGGGACGGGAAAAACTGTTTTTT. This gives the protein CATGRGREKLFF.

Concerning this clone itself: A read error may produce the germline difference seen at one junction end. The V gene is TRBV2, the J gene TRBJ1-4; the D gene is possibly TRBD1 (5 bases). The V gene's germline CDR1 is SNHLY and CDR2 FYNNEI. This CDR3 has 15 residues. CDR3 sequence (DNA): TGTGCCAGCAGAGAAGACAGAACAACTAATGAAAAACTGTTTTTT. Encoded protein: CASREDRTTNEKLFF. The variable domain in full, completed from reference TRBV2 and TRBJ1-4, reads EPEVTQTPSHQVTQMGQEVILRCVPISNHLYFYWYRQILGQKVEFLVSFYNNEISEKSEIFDDQFSVERPDGSNFTLKIRSTKLEDSAMYFCASREDRTTNEKLFFGSGTQLSVL.

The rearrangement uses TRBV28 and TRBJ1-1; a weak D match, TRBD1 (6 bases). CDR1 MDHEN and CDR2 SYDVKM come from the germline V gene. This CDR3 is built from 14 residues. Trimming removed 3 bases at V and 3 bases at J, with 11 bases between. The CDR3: CASSFGGVYTEAFF. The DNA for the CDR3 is TGTGCCAGCAGTTTTGGGGGCGTCTACACTGAAGCTTTCTTT.

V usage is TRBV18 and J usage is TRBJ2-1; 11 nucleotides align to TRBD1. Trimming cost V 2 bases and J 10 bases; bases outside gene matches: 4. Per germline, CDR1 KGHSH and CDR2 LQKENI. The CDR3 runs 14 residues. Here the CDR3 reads CASSPAGTGGEQFF. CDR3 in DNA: TGTGCCAGCTCACCAGCCGGGACAGGGGGAGAGCAGTTCTTC.

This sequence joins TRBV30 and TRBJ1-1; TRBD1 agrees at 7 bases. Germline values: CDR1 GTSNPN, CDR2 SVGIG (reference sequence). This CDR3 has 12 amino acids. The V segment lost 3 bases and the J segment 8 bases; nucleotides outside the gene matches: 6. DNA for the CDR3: TGTGCCTGGAGCTCAATCAGGGGGGAAGCTTTCTTT. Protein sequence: CAWSSIRGEAFF. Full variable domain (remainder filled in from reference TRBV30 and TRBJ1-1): SQTIHQWPATLVQPVGSPLSLECTVEGTSNPNLYWYRQAAGRGLQLLFYSVGIGQISSEVPQNLSASRPQDRQFILSSKKLLLSDSGFYLCAWSSIRGEAFFGQGTRLTVV.

CDR3 amino acids: CASSGQHGTGVYNEQFF. The CDR3 DNA reads TGTGCCAGCAGTGGACAGCACGGGACAGGGGTTTACAATGAGCAGTTCTTC. This sequence joins TRBV2 and TRBJ2-1, with 10 bases that match TRBD1. With V trimmed by 4 bases and J by 4 bases, 10 bases remained unmatched. The CDR3 totals 17 residues. Germline lookup yields CDR1 SNHLY and CDR2 FYNNEI.

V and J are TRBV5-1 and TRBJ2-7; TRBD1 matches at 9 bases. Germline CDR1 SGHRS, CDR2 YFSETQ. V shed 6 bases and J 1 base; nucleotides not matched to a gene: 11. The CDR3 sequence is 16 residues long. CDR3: CASTFTGTGRSYEQYF. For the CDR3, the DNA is TGCGCCAGCACCTTCACCGGGACAGGGAGATCCTACGAGCAGTACTTC.

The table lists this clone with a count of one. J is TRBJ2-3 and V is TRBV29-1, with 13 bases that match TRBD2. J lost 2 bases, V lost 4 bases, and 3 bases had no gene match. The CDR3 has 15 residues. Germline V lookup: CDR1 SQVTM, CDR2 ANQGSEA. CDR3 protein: CSVGGTSGDTDTQYF. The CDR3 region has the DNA TGCAGCGTTGGGGGGACTAGCGGGGACACAGATACGCAGTATTTT.

This chain's CDR3 is CASSGQGVTNLNSPLHF. DNA of the CDR3: TGTGCCAGCAGTGGCCAGGGGGTTACTAATCTTAATTCACCCCTCCACTTT. The chain carries TRBV27 and TRBJ1-6; 7 nucleotides match TRBD1. J was trimmed by 6 bases and V by 5 bases; bases with no gene match: 13. Germline V gives CDR1 MNHEY, CDR2 SMNVEV (reference sequence). The CDR3 extends over 17 amino acids.

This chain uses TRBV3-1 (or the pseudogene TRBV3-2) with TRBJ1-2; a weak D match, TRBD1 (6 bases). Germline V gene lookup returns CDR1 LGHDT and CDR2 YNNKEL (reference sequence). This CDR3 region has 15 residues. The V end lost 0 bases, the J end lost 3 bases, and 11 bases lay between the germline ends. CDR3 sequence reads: CASSQDRGGDYGYTF. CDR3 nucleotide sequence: TGTGCCAGCAGCCAAGATCGGGGGGGCGACTATGGCTACACCTTC.

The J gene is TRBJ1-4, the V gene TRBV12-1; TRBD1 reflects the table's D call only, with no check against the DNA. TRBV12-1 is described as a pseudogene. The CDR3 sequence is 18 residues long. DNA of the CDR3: TGTGCCAGCAGCATTGCGATCGGACAGGTAGGGGGATGTGAAAAACTGTTTTTT. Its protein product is CASSIAIGQVGGCEKLFF.

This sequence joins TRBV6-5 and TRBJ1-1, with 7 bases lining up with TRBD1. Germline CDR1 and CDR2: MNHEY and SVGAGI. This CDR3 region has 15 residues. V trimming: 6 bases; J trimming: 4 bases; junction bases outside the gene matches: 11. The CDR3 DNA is TGTGCCAGCAGGGCAGACAGGGTCTTGAGCACTGAAGCTTTCTTT. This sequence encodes CASRADRVLSTEAFF.